A single sample gave rise to the 21 T cell receptor beta chains below, sequenced in a study of T cell repertoires in cytomegalovirus infection. Using its own MiXCR run on the reads, TCRdb lists one record per CDR3 protein. The table lists some 680,000 distinct CDR3 sequences, about 40% of them singletons. Material for sequencing was PBMCs. The receptors come from a human donor in good health (CMV status not recorded). Some clones in this sample may be carry-over from other donors' samples.

The chain uses TRBV7-9 and TRBJ1-1; a weak D match, TRBD1 (5 bases). The CDR3 is 13 amino acids. Trimming took 10 bases from V and 3 from J, leaving 15 bases between them. The germline V gene has CDR1 SEHNR and CDR2 FQNEAQ (reference sequence). The CDR3 DNA follows: TGTGCCACCCCGGGGCAGGTCGACACTGAAGCTTTCTTT. Translation: CATPGQVDTEAFF.

The rearrangement joins TRBV19 to TRBJ2-2; D ambiguous. V was clipped by 10 bases and J by 10 bases, with 25 bases between them. The CDR3 consists of 15 residues. Germline CDR1 is LNHDA and CDR2 is SQIVND (reference sequence). CDR3 in DNA: TGTGCCACCAAGTACGGGCCCGGACCCCTTGAGGAGCTGTTTTTT. Amino acids: CATKYGPGPLEELFF.

This chain uses TRBV6-6 with TRBJ1-5; 7 positions match TRBD1. The CDR3 runs 18 residues. With 1 base clipped from V and 1 base from J, the junction kept 10 bases outside the gene matches. Germline lookup yields CDR1 MNHNY and CDR2 SVGAGI (reference sequence). The CDR3 sequence: CASSYLPRGHESNQPQHF. DNA for the CDR3: TGTGCCAGCAGTTACTTACCGAGGGGGCATGAAAGCAATCAGCCCCAGCATTTT.

This rearrangement joins TRBV6-1 to TRBJ2-7; 7 bases are a match to TRBD1. Looked up from germline, CDR1 is MNHNS and CDR2 is SASEGT. Germline trimming cut 2 bases from V and 0 bases from J; bases unmatched to any gene: 4. The CDR3 has 15 residues. CDR3 protein: CASSENGDSSYEQYF. CDR3 bases: TGTGCCAGCAGTGAAAATGGGGACAGCTCCTACGAGCAGTACTTC.

This sequence joins TRBV6-5 and TRBJ1-4; the match to TRBD1 covers 8 bases. From germline, CDR1 is MNHEY and CDR2 SVGAGI. The length of the CDR3 is 13 residues. V was pared by 7 bases and J by 8 bases, with 6 bases of the junction left unmatched. The CDR3 nucleotides are TGTGCCAGCAAGCAGGGGGCATCAGAAAAACTGTTTTTT. It yields the protein CASKQGASEKLFF.

The genes are TRBV27 and TRBJ2-1; 10 nucleotides line up with TRBD2. Germline V CDR1 and CDR2: MNHEY, SMNVEV (reference sequence). Trimming cost V 0 bases and J 10 bases; bases outside gene matches: 12. This CDR3 region has 17 residues. CDR3 DNA: TGTGCCAGCAGTTTATCGATAGCGGGAGGTTTGAATGAAGAGCAGTTCTTC. Translating it yields CASSLSIAGGLNEEQFF.

This clonotype has a handful of counts. The gene calls are TRBV19 and TRBJ1-2, with D perhaps TRBD1 (6 bases). From germline, CDR1 is LNHDA and CDR2 SQIVND (reference sequence). The V gene lost 4 bases and the J gene lost 6 bases, with 9 bases spanning the gap. CDR3 length: 12 amino acids. This chain's CDR3 is CASSNPGDGYTF. The CDR3 bases are TGTGCCAGTAGTAACCCAGGGGATGGCTACACCTTC.

The chain links TRBV10-3 to TRBJ2-7, with 12 bases lining up with TRBD2. Germline loops: CDR1 ENHRY, CDR2 SYGVKD. The J segment lost 4 bases and the V segment lost 6 bases, leaving 7 bases of the junction unmatched. The CDR3 has 15 residues. The CDR3 loop is CAIRNVLAGGYEQYF. CDR3 nucleotides: TGTGCCATCAGGAACGTACTAGCGGGAGGATACGAGCAGTACTTC.

This clonotype showed up just a few times. The chain links TRBV29-1 to TRBJ2-5; D ambiguous. Germline lookup yields CDR1 SQVTM and CDR2 ANQGSEA. Trimming cost V 7 bases and J 5 bases, with 20 bases left between them. This CDR3 has 14 amino acids. The CDR3 nucleotides read TGCAGCGCCGTGGATTATCAAATCGGGGAGACCCAGTACTTC. It yields the protein CSAVDYQIGETQYF.

The CDR3 region is CASSLPPGPEAFF. The DNA for the CDR3 is TGTGCCAGCAGCTTACCTCCGGGGCCTGAAGCTTTCTTT. This chain connects TRBV7-9 to TRBJ1-1; D perhaps matches TRBD1 (5 bases). The CDR3 spans 13 residues. V lost 2 bases and J lost 6, with 10 bases in between. CDR1 and CDR2 from the germline V gene are SEHNR and FQNEAQ (reference sequence).

The chain carries TRBV6-5 and TRBJ2-1; D possibly corresponds to TRBD1 (5 bases). V was pared by 7 bases and J by 0 bases, with 16 bases between. CDR1 is MNHEY, CDR2 SVGAGI, per germline. The CDR3 consists of 16 residues. The CDR3 nucleotides read TGTGCCAGCACCGACTTTGGGGCGGCCTCCTACAATGAGCAGTTCTTC. Its translation is CASTDFGAASYNEQFF.

The CDR3 region has the DNA TGTGCCAGCAGCAAAGGACCGGGACAGGGGGCTGGCTACACCTTC. It yields the protein CASSKGPGQGAGYTF. The chain employs TRBV7-2 and TRBJ1-2, with 12 bases identical to TRBD1. The CDR3 length is 15 residues. V lost 5 bases to trimming and J lost 7 bases; unmatched junction nucleotides: 8. Germline V gives CDR1 SGHTA, CDR2 FQGNSA. The complete variable domain, with remaining parts taken from reference TRBV7-2 and TRBJ1-2, reads GAGVSQSPSNKVTEKGKDVELRCDPISGHTALYWYRQSLGQGLEFLIYFQGNSAPDKSGLPSDRFSAERTGGSVSTLTIQRTQQEDSAVYLCASSKGPGQGAGYTFGSGTRLTVV.

CDR3 DNA: TGTGCCAGCAGGACTGAGGGGCACTATAATTCACCCCTCCACTTT. It translates to CASRTEGHYNSPLHF. The chain carries TRBV27 and TRBJ1-6; possibly TRBD1 for D (5 bases). The CDR3 loop spans 15 amino acids. Trimming pared 6 bases from V and 3 bases from J, leaving 12 bases between. The germline V gene encodes CDR1 MNHEY and CDR2 SMNVEV (reference sequence).

This chain links TRBV2 with TRBJ2-3, with 8 bases aligning to TRBD2. The CDR3 consists of 16 residues. Germline lookup yields CDR1 SNHLY and CDR2 FYNNEI. V gave up 7 bases and J gave up 4 bases; unmatched junction bases: 13. The CDR3 region is CASIRVRGGGADTQYF. CDR3 nucleotides: TGTGCCAGCATTCGGGTTCGGGGGGGGGGTGCAGATACGCAGTATTTT.

This chain uses TRBV28 with TRBJ2-7; D remains ambiguous. CDR3 length equals 14 residues. The V end was cut by 4 bases, the J end by 2 bases, with 12 bases between. From germline, CDR1 is MDHEN and CDR2 SYDVKM. The CDR3 DNA sequence: TGTGCCAGCAGTTCAGTGGGAATAGCCTACGAGCAGTACTTC. Encoded protein: CASSSVGIAYEQYF.

The rearrangement joins TRBV12-3 or TRBV12-4 to TRBJ2-5; the match to TRBD2 covers 8 bases. The V and J ends lost 5 bases and 5 bases, in that order; junction bases with no gene match: 7. The CDR3 spans 14 residues. The CDR3 sequence is CASSISGSVETQYF. For the CDR3, the DNA is TGTGCCAGCAGTATCAGCGGGAGTGTTGAGACCCAGTACTTC.

This clonotype was counted between two and nine times. The CDR3 sequence: CAISELQGNSPLHF. CDR3 nucleotide sequence: TGTGCCATCAGTGAGTTGCAGGGGAATTCACCCCTCCACTTT. The chain joins TRBV10-3 to TRBJ1-6; tentatively, D is TRBD1 (6 bases). The CDR3 is 14 amino acids. Trimming took off 1 base at V and 7 bases at J, with 8 bases between the two ends. Germline V lookup: CDR1 ENHRY, CDR2 SYGVKD.

For this clonotype: One junction end does not reproduce the germline sequence, and a read error may be involved. This chain uses TRBV19 with TRBJ2-6; perhaps TRBD1 as D (5 bases). From germline, CDR1 is LNHDA and CDR2 SQIVND (reference sequence). This CDR3 has 14 residues. The CDR3 is CASSAGSGANFLTF. The CDR3, as DNA: TGTGCCAGTAGTGCCGGCTCTGGGGCCAACTTCCTGACTTTC.

The chain joins TRBV6-6 to TRBJ1-1; possibly TRBD1 for D (6 bases). The CDR3 sequence is 13 residues long. Trimming stripped 6 bases from V and 10 bases from J, with 18 bases between. CDR1 and CDR2 (germline): MNHNY, SVGAGI (reference sequence). Written as DNA, the CDR3 is TGTGCCAGCAGCCTCGGACAGTGTCGTGCAGCTTTCTTT. This sequence encodes CASSLGQCRAAFF.

The chain is built from TRBV7-8 and TRBJ2-1; TRBD2 is a possible D gene (6 bases). The V end was cut by 2 bases, the J end by 8 bases, with 19 bases between. In germline, CDR1 is SGHVS, CDR2 FQNEAQ. The CDR3 has 16 residues. The CDR3 nucleotides read TGTGCCAGCAGCTTAACGGACTATCTCTCCCTGGATGAGCAGTTCTTC. Protein sequence: CASSLTDYLSLDEQFF.

This clonotype was seen many times. CDR3 loop: CASSTSGTTYEQYF. The CDR3 DNA reads TGTGCCAGCAGTACTAGCGGGACGACCTACGAGCAGTACTTC. V and J are TRBV12-3 or TRBV12-4 and TRBJ2-7; 10 nucleotides agree with TRBD2. This CDR3 spans 14 amino acids. J lost 2 bases, V lost 5 bases, and 3 bases had no gene match.